This entry is about one TCR beta chain. These data originate in a study of radiation and T cells in renal cell carcinoma. The CDR3 runs to 15 residues. The ends lost 6 bases at V and 2 bases at J; junction bases unmatched: 7. Germline CDR1 and CDR2: MNHEY and SMNVEV (reference sequence). Sample time point: blood 2 weeks post-SBRT. Treatment indicated: 15 Gy SBRT to primary tumor, nephrectomy 4 weeks later. Assay: immunoSEQ multiplex PCR; the TCRdb copy retains only in-frame clones and omits some. The table lists about 150,000 clones, approximately 88% of them singletons, with under 15% in the top ten. This TCR was sampled from a woman in her forties or fifties with renal cell carcinoma. Source: blood, taken from a patient whose treatment included radiotherapy and nephrectomy. The chain carries TRBV27 and TRBJ2-7; TRBD1 agrees at 10 bases. The CDR3 DNA sequence: TGTGCCAGCAGGGCCCCCGGACAGGGGGCCTACGAGCAGTACTTC. Its translation: CASRAPGQGAYEQYF.